The clone carrying this T cell receptor beta chain was detected once. While infection was still active, Seattle patients were enrolled and then followed longitudinally. Methods used by the authors: Scientists estimated how many nucleated cells there were by amplifying reference gene primers. Only in-frame clones appear in the TCRdb table, and some are missing; sequencing was by immunoSEQ multiplex PCR. V and J calls and clone size are copied from that table; D and trimming were computed from the DNA. The sample lists 150,000 to 200,000 clones, about four fifths occurring once. The record originates from a study of blood T cell repertoires in COVID-19. Study-level background: COVID-19 samples from acute and convalescent phases originated in the United States, Italy and Spain. The cDNA or gDNA used as material had been derived from T cells, B-cell-depleted T cells, or PBMCs.

The V and J ends lost 2 bases and 5 bases, in that order; junction bases with no gene match: 8. Germline V gives CDR1 MGHDK, CDR2 SYGVNS. This CDR3 has 16 residues. Sequenced: peripheral blood. The sequence derives from a woman aged 40-49 years with COVID-19, enrolled during active disease. The chain is built from TRBV25-1 and TRBJ2-5, with 10 bases aligning to TRBD1. The DNA of the CDR3 is TGTGCCAGCAGTGAAGGGGAGACAGGGGGCCAGGAGACCCAGTACTTC. It encodes CASSEGETGGQETQYF.